These 10 T cell receptor beta chains came from one sample sequenced in a study of identical twins. TCRdb passed the 5' RACE reads through MiXCR, listing each CDR3 protein once. The table has 1.5 million or so distinct CDR3 sequences, around 33% seen once. Sequencing was performed on cord blood. Receptor source: a newborn girl in good health.

This sequence joins TRBV19 and TRBJ2-1; 7 bases map to TRBD2. The CDR3 covers 11 residues. Germline trimming cut 6 bases from V and 15 bases from J; bases unmatched to any gene: 8. Germline-derived CDR1 and CDR2 are LNHDA and SQIVND (reference sequence). The chain's CDR3 is CASRSAGEVFF. For the CDR3, the DNA is TGTGCCAGTAGGTCCGCGGGAGAGGTGTTCTTC.

The chain employs TRBV29-1 and TRBJ1-1; D unresolved. The CDR3 is 8 residues long. Germline V lookup: CDR1 SQVTM, CDR2 ANQGSEA. The V end lost 6 bases, the J end lost 12 bases, and 8 bases lay between the germline ends. Written as DNA, the CDR3 is TGCAGCGTAAGTGGCTCTTTCTTT. Translating gives CSVSGSFF.

This clonotype was seen a few times. The chain joins TRBV12-3 or TRBV12-4 to TRBJ2-5, with D unresolved. The DNA end favors TRBJ2-7, so the J call may be wrong. The length of the CDR3 is 11 residues. CDR3 DNA: TGTGCCAGCAGCGTCGCCCACGAGCAGTACTTC. Its protein is CASSVAHEQYF.

The table lists this clonotype with a few counts. V usage is TRBV3-1 and J usage is TRBJ2-1; D is ambiguous. This CDR3 contains 16 residues. V was pared by 0 bases and J by 2 bases, with 11 bases between. Germline CDR1 LGHDT, CDR2 YNNKEL (reference sequence). This CDR3 reads CASSQDRLVAYNEQFF. The CDR3 DNA reads as TGTGCCAGCAGCCAAGATAGGCTAGTGGCCTACAATGAGCAGTTCTTC.

V gene TRBV20-1 combines with J gene TRBJ2-1; the match to TRBD2 covers 12 bases. Germline CDR1 is DFQATT and CDR2 is SNEGSKA (reference sequence). This CDR3 has 15 amino acids. V lost 0 bases, J lost 9 bases, and 6 bases stayed unmatched. DNA of the CDR3: TGCAGTGCTAGAGAGTGGCTAGCGGGAGGGGGTGAGCAGTTCTTC. Its protein is CSAREWLAGGGEQFF.

In its sample, this clonotype was seen many times. This chain uses TRBV24-1 with TRBJ2-3; TRBD1 aligns across 7 bases. CDR3 length: 15 residues. Trimming removed 7 bases from V and 0 bases from J; junction bases left unmatched: 6. Germline values: CDR1 KGHDR, CDR2 SFDVKD. The CDR3 DNA sequence: TGTGCCACCAGCGAGGGGACAGCTAGCACAGATACGCAGTATTTT. This sequence encodes CATSEGTASTDTQYF.

In its sample, this clonotype was seen many times. The V and J genes are TRBV12-3 or TRBV12-4 and TRBJ1-5, with no clear D. The V end lost 1 base, the J end lost 0 bases, and 7 bases lay between the germline ends. CDR3 length equals 15 residues. CDR3 nucleotide sequence: TGTGCCAGCAGTTTAGAAGGAGGTAGCAATCAGCCCCAGCATTTT. Its translation: CASSLEGGSNQPQHF.

The rearrangement links TRBV27 to TRBJ2-5, with TRBD2 matching 14 bases. The junction had 10 bases not matched to a gene; V was cut back by 2 bases and J by 11 bases. The CDR3 length is 16 residues. The germline V gene encodes CDR1 MNHEY and CDR2 SMNVEV (reference sequence). CDR3 residues: CASSLGGLAGESEQYF. In DNA form, the CDR3 reads TGTGCCAGCAGTTTAGGGGGACTAGCGGGAGAGAGTGAGCAGTACTTC.

This clonotype has a handful of counts. The chain uses TRBV6-1 and TRBJ2-3; 9 bases map to TRBD1. CDR3 size: 21 residues. Trimming took 5 bases from V and 5 from J; bases not matched to a gene: 26. Per germline, CDR1 MNHNS and CDR2 SASEGT. CDR3 nucleotides: TGTGCCAGCAGTCGAACCTACGCAGCACTTTCCGGGACAGGGAACTTAGATACGCAGTATTTT. This gives the protein CASSRTYAALSGTGNLDTQYF.

This clonotype occurred once. This chain uses TRBV20-1 with TRBJ2-4; D is ambiguous. The DNA matches TRBJ2-7 better at its end, which makes the J call doubtful. The CDR3 consists of 14 residues. CDR1 is DFQATT, CDR2 SNEGSKA, per germline (reference sequence). CDR3 protein: CSARDRGRIYEQYF. The DNA of the CDR3 is TGCAGTGCTAGAGATCGCGGCAGGATTTACGAGCAGTACTTC.